The 2 T cell receptor beta chains listed next were all sequenced from one sample in a study of blood T cell repertoires in COVID-19. Sequencing used immunoSEQ multiplex PCR; TCRdb keeps in-frame clones, though not all of them. The sample includes approximately 93,000 clones, 87% seen only once; the top ten take under 1.2%. The sample taken for sequencing was peripheral blood. These receptors were obtained from a human donor in a cohort sampled during active COVID-19.

The J gene is TRBJ2-7, the V gene TRBV7-2, with TRBD2 matching 10 bases. The germline CDR1 and CDR2 sequences are SGHTA and FQGNSA. The CDR3 is made up of 16 amino acids. Trimming removed 1 base from V and 0 bases from J; junction bases left unmatched: 3. DNA for the CDR3: TGTGCCAGCAGCTTAGTTAGCGGGAGGAGCTCCTACGAGCAGTACTTC. Its translation: CASSLVSGRSSYEQYF.

This rearrangement joins TRBV27 to TRBJ1-1; TRBD1 is a possible D gene (5 bases). V dropped 2 bases and J dropped 9 bases, with 16 bases sitting between them. The CDR3 covers 14 residues. The germline V gene encodes CDR1 MNHEY and CDR2 SMNVEV (reference sequence). CDR3 in DNA: TGTGCCAGCAGTTTAACGGTCGGGGGGGAGAAAGCTTTCTTT. This translates into CASSLTVGGEKAFF.